This T cell receptor beta chain derives from a study of blood T cell repertoires in COVID-19. Whole-study context: T cells, B-cell-depleted T cells, or PBMCs supplied cDNA or gDNA.

Recruitment covered fewer than 25 US areas and drew participants whose ages spanned about 18 to 100 years. Resolution of symptoms, clearance, or two negative PCRs was present in recovered Cohort 3 donors. Source study methods: For nucleated cells, counts were estimated from reference gene primer amplification. Sequenced by immunoSEQ multiplex PCR; TCRdb stores in-frame clones only, minus some. D and trimming were read from the DNA, whereas the V and J calls and clone size are those reported in that table. The table includes fewer than 250,000 clones, about 88% detected once. The V gene's germline CDR1 is SGHDT and CDR2 YYEEEE. The V and J ends lost 5 bases and 0 bases respectively, with 14 bases between them. This CDR3 has 15 residues.

The specimen was PBMCs or T cells enriched from blood (not recorded which). This TCR was sampled from a woman in her twenties or thirties who had recovered from COVID-19. This chain connects TRBV5-6 to TRBJ1-1; maybe TRBD1 (6 bases). CDR3 residues: CASRTLDRLNTEAFF. CDR3 DNA: TGTGCCAGCAGGACACTTGACAGGCTGAACACTGAAGCTTTCTTT. Full variable domain (outside the CDR3, taken from reference TRBV5-6 and TRBJ1-1): DAGVTQSPTHLIKTRGQQVTLRCSPKSGHDTVSWYQQALGQGPQFIFQYYEEEERQRGNFPDRFSGHQFPNYSSELNVNALLLGDSALYLCASRTLDRLNTEAFFGQGTRLTVV.